Below, 5 T cell receptor beta chains from the same sample are listed, as sequenced in a study of response to subunit inactivated influenza vaccine. TCRdb recomputed calls from the RT-PCR reads with MiXCR, one row per CDR3 protein. Of 750,000 to 850,000 distinct CDR3 sequences listed, approximately 18% were seen once; the top ten hold roughly a tenth. Sequences were derived from PBMCs from blood, sampled around 5 days after vaccination. The receptor set was obtained from a man in his fifties who received an inactivated influenza vaccine.

The table lists this clonotype with a few counts. The chain employs TRBV5-1 and TRBJ2-7; D gene uncertain. The CDR3 covers 15 residues. Germline CDR1 SGHRS, CDR2 YFSETQ. V shed 4 bases and J shed 6 bases, with 20 bases lying between them. In DNA form, the CDR3 reads TGCGCCAGCAGCGCCCGTACCGGGCCGACGACCGAGCAGTACTTC. This sequence encodes CASSARTGPTTEQYF.

This chain links TRBV20-1 with TRBJ2-1; no firm D call. Germline CDR1 and CDR2: DFQATT and SNEGSKA (reference sequence). This CDR3 comprises 12 residues. The V end lost 6 bases, the J end lost 5 bases, and 11 bases lay between the germline ends. The CDR3 DNA reads TGCAGTGCCTTGGGCCTTGACAATGAGCAGTTCTTC. This gives the protein CSALGLDNEQFF.

There are a few counts of this clonotype. The chain joins TRBV6-5 to TRBJ2-5; 7 nucleotides agree with TRBD2. Per germline, CDR1 MNHEY and CDR2 SVGAGI. This CDR3 region has 16 residues. Unmatched junction bases numbered 12, after V lost 4 bases and J lost 4 bases. The CDR3 reads CASSFSLGGGRETQYF. The CDR3, as DNA: TGTGCCAGCAGTTTTTCCCTGGGGGGAGGGCGAGAGACCCAGTACTTC.

This clonotype was detected only a few times. The chain joins TRBV9 to TRBJ2-1, with 8 bases matching TRBD1. Unmatched junction bases numbered 5, after V lost 3 bases and J lost 6 bases. This CDR3 contains 14 residues. From germline, CDR1 is SGDLS and CDR2 YYNGEE. As DNA, the CDR3 is TGTGCCAGCAGCGGGCAGGGGGCTTCCAATGAGCAGTTCTTC. Translated: CASSGQGASNEQFF.

This clonotype was detected ten times or more. The chain combines TRBV20-1 with TRBJ2-7; D gene ambiguous. The CDR3 spans 13 residues. Germline V gene sequence: CDR1 DFQATT, CDR2 SNEGSKA (reference sequence). With 3 bases removed from V and 0 bases from J, the gap between germline ends came to 9 bases. The CDR3 sequence: CSARAESSYEQYF. The CDR3 region has the DNA TGCAGTGCTAGGGCGGAGAGCTCCTACGAGCAGTACTTC.